The source of this T cell receptor beta chain is a study of control samples from healthy donors and cancer patients. The assay was immunoSEQ multiplex PCR, and TCRdb's table has in-frame clones only and misses some. The sample lists roughly 98,000 clones; around 80% were seen once. Germline loops: CDR1 LGHDT, CDR2 YNNKEL (reference sequence). The CDR3 runs to 16 residues. The V segment lost 4 bases and the J segment 2 bases; nucleotides outside the gene matches: 4. The sequencing input was blood. This clonotype originated in a woman aged 60-75 years in good health. The genes are TRBV3-1 (or the pseudogene TRBV3-2) and TRBJ2-7; 14 nucleotides align to TRBD2. The CDR3 here is CASSPRLAGGPYEQYF. The CDR3 nucleotides are TGTGCCAGCAGCCCACGACTAGCGGGGGGGCCCTACGAGCAGTACTTC.